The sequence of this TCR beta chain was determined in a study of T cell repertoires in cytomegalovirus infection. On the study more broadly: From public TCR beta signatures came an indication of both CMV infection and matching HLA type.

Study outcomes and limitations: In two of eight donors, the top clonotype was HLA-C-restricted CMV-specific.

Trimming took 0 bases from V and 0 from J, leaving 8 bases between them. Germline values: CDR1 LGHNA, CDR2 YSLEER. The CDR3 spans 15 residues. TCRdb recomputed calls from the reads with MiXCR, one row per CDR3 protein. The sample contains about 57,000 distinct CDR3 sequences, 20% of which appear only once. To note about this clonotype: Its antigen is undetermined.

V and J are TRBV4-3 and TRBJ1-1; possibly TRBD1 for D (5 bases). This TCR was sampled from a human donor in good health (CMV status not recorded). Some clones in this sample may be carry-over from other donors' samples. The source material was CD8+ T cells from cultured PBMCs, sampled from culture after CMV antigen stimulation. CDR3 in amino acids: CASSQERGVNTEAFF. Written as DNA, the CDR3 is TGCGCCAGCAGCCAAGAGAGAGGGGTGAACACTGAAGCTTTCTTT.